The T cell receptor beta chain described here comes from a study of blood T cell repertoires in COVID-19 (dated by TCRdb to about 2020). Notes on the research overall: The collaborator samples originated in the United States, Italy and Spain and spanned the acute and convalescent phases of COVID-19. The material from the prospective study consisted of cDNA or gDNA derived from T cells, B-cell-depleted T cells, or PBMCs. Subjects who had been exposed to COVID-19, were actively infected with it, or had recovered from it provided the deeply sampled blood TCRbeta repertoires that made up the dataset. The repertoires were made available in a free public database intended to serve as a resource for research on the immune response to SARS-CoV-2. The samples were drawn from the first 160 participants of the ongoing ImmuneRACE study and from some 1,300 subjects provided by 6 global collaborators. The sample metadata nearly always contained a de-identified subject ID, COVID-19 status, age in years and sex. Where available, HLA class I and class II types were taken from metadata supplied by the sample provider and were not determined by assay-based typing.

Broader findings and caveats from the paper: The amount of clinical and demographic metadata varied by source and participant and was provided uncurated.

Each collaborating institution followed its own protocols to collect whole blood in K2EDTA tubes. For TCRbeta analysis, collaborator samples were shipped as frozen whole blood, as isolated PBMCs, or as DNA extracted from either sample type. A word on this clone: Its antigen remains unidentified. Per-base qualities were not stored, and no clone one base away is much larger.

The germline V gene sets CDR1 to KGHSH and CDR2 to LQKENI. Reading from cysteine to phenylalanine, the CDR3 counts 16 amino acids. Only the CDR3 DNA is retained, 48 bases long and in frame from the first base. V gives up 2 bases and J gives up 2 bases, and the segment between their germline ends measures 15 bases. TCRbeta CDR3 regions were amplified from genomic DNA using the immunoSEQ Assay, a bias-controlled multiplex PCR. Per the source publication's procedure: Within the assay, amplification of reference gene primers was used to estimate how many nucleated cells each sample contained. To quantify the absolute abundance of each unique TCRbeta CDR3 rearrangement, sequence reads were collapsed and filtered. For each sample, productive Simpson clonality was calculated as the square root of Simpson's diversity index across productive rearrangements. TCRdb carries this immuneACCESS record with in-frame sequences only. Its versions omit some clonotypes, under half of them owing to an unresolved V gene in the studies checked, with the rest unexplained. Clone size and V and J calls were adopted from that table, with D and trimming inferred from the DNA. This sample lists over 200,000 clones; around nine tenths were detected once. The leading ten clones occupy roughly 2.5% of the sample.

The clonotype originates from a woman between 55 and 75 years old with acute or convalescent COVID-19. The sequence joins TRBV18 to TRBJ1-2; D gene: possibly TRBD1, on 6 matching bases. The source material was peripheral blood. Here is the DNA: TGTGCCAGCTCACCAAGCGGAACAGGGAAGAACTATGGCTACACCTTC. The resulting protein is CASSPSGTGKNYGYTF.